This TCR beta chain was retrieved from a study of T cells in localized non-small cell lung cancer. The V and J ends lost 4 bases and 7 bases respectively, with 13 bases between them. The germline gives CDR1 MDHEN, CDR2 SYDVKM. The CDR3 totals 13 residues. Measured with immunoSEQ multiplex PCR; TCRdb has only the in-frame clones, and not every one. The sample lists some 37,000 clones, over 80% occurring once. Findings of the study overall: Prolonged overall survival went with higher T cell density in the blood. The study detected a median approximately 57 of the top 100 tumor clones in adjacent lung. Uninvolved adjacent lung showed higher T cell clonality than tumor.

Points on this clone: Its antigen is unidentified.

The TCR sequence derives from a woman aged 40-75 years with stage I lung adenocarcinoma. The starting material was peripheral blood, obtained before any cancer treatment. The chain has TRBV28 and TRBJ1-2; D is uncertain. CDR3 loop: CASSSGYIGGYTF. CDR3 nucleotides: TGTGCCAGCAGTTCTGGGTACATTGGTGGCTACACCTTC.